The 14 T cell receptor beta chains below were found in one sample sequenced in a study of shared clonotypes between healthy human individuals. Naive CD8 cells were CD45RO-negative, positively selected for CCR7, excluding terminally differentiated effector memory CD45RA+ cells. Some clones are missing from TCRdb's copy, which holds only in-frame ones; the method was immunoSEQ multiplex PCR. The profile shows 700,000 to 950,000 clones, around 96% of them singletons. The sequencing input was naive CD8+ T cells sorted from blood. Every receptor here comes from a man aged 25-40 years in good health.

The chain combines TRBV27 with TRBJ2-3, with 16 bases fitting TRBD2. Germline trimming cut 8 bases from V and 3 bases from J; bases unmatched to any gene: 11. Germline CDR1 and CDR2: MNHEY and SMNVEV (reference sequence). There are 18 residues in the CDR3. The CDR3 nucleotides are TGTGCCAGCCTACCTCCGGGACTAGCGGGAGGGCCAACAGATACGCAGTATTTT. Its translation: CASLPPGLAGGPTDTQYF.

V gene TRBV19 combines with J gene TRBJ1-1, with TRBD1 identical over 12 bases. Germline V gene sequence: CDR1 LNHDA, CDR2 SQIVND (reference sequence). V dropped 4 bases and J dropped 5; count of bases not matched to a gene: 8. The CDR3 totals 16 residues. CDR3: CASSTPGQGARTEAFF. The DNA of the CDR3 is TGTGCCAGTAGTACCCCGGGACAGGGGGCTCGGACTGAAGCTTTCTTT.

CDR3 sequence (DNA): TGTGCCAGCAGGACCCAAGACGGGGGGTTAAACAATGAGCAGTTCTTC. This codes for CASRTQDGGLNNEQFF. This chain joins TRBV7-9 and TRBJ2-1; 7 bases fit TRBD2. Germline values: CDR1 SEHNR, CDR2 FQNEAQ (reference sequence). The CDR3 extends over 16 amino acids. Trimming removed 6 bases from V and 5 bases from J; junction bases left unmatched: 13.

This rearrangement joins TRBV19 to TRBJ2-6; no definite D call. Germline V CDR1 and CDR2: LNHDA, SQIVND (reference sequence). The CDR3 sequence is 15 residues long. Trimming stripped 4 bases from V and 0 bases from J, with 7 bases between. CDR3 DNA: TGTGCCAGTAGTACCCTCGACTCTGGGGCCAACGTCCTGACTTTC. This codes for CASSTLDSGANVLTF.

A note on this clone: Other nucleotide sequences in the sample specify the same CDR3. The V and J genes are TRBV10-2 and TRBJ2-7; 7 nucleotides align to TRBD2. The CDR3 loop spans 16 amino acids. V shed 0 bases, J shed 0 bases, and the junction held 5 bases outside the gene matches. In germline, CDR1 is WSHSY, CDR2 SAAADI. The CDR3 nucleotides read TGCGCCAGCAGTGAGTCTGCTAGCGGAAGCTCCTACGAGCAGTACTTC. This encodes CASSESASGSSYEQYF.

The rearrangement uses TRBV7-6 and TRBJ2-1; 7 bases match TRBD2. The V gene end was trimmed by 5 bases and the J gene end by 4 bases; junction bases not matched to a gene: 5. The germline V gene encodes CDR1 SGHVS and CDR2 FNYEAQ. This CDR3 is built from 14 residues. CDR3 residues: CASSPPGGYNEQFF. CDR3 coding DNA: TGTGCCAGCAGCCCACCGGGGGGTTACAATGAGCAGTTCTTC.

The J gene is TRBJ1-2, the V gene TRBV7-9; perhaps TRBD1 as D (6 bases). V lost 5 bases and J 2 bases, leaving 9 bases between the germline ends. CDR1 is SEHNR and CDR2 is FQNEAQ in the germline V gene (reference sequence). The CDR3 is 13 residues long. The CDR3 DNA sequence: TGTGCCAGCAGCGCCACAGGGAACTATGGCTACACCTTC. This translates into CASSATGNYGYTF. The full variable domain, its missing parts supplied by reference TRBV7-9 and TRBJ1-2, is DTGVSQNPRHKITKRGQNVTFRCDPISEHNRLYWYRQTLGQGPEFLTYFQNEAQLEKSRLLSDRFSAERPKGSFSTLEIQRTEQGDSAMYLCASSATGNYGYTFGSGTRLTVV.

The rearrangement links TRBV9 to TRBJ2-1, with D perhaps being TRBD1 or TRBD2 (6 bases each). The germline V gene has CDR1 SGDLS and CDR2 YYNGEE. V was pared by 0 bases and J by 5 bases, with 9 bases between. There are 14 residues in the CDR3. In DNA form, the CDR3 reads TGTGCCAGCAGCGTAGGGGGGGCTAACAATGAGCAGTTCTTC. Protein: CASSVGGANNEQFF.

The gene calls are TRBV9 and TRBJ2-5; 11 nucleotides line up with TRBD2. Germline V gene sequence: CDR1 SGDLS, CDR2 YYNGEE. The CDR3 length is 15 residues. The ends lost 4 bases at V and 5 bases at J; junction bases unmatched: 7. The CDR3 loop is CASSLSGRAPETQYF. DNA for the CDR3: TGTGCCAGCAGCCTTAGCGGGAGGGCCCCTGAGACCCAGTACTTC.

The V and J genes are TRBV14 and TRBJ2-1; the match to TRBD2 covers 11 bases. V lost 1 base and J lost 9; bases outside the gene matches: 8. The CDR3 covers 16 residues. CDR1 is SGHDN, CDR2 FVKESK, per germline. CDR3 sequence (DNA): TGTGCCAGCAGCCAAGGTTCAGGACTAGCGGGCAGTGAGCAGTTCTTC. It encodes CASSQGSGLAGSEQFF.

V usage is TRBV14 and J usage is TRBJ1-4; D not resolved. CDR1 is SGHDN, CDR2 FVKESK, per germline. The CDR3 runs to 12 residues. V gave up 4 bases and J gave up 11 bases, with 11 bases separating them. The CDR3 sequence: CASSPAPGKLFF. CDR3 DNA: TGTGCCAGCAGCCCCGCCCCTGGGAAACTGTTTTTT.

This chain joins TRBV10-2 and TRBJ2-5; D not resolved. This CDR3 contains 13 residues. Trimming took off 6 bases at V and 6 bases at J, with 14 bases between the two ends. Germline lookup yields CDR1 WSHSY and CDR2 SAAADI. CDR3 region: CASSPDSKQTQYF. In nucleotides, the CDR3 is TGCGCCAGCAGCCCCGACTCGAAACAGACCCAGTACTTC.

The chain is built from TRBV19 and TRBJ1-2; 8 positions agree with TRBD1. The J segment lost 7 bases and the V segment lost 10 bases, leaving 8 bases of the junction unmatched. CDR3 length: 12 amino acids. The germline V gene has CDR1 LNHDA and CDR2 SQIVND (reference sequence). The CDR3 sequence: CAIRTGGRGYTF. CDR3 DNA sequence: TGTGCCATCAGAACAGGGGGTCGTGGCTACACCTTC.

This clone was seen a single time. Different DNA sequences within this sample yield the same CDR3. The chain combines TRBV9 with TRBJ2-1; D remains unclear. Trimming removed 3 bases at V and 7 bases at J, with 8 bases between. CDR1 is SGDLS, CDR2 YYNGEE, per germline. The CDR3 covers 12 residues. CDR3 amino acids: CASSEVGNEQFF. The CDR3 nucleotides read TGTGCCAGCAGCGAGGTGGGGAATGAGCAGTTCTTC. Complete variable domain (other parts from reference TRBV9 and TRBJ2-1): DSGVTQTPKHLITATGQRVTLRCSPRSGDLSVYWYQQSLDQGLQFLIQYYNGEERAKGNILERFSAQQFPDLHSELNLSSLELGDSALYFCASSEVGNEQFFGPGTRLTVL.